A selection of T cell receptor beta chains follows, all from one sample in a study of T cell responses to AZD1222 COVID-19 vaccine. Libraries were prepared by immunoSEQ multiplex PCR; TCRdb keeps only in-frame clonotypes and omits some of them. The data hold approximately 49,000 clones, with around four fifths observed a single time. Sequenced material: peripheral blood, taken on day 0 of MenACWY control vaccination. All receptors come from an adult in good health. The CDR3 runs from the conserved cysteine through the conserved F or W.

J gene	V gene	CDR3 protein
TRBJ1-2	TRBV7-9	CASSADRNYGYTF
TRBJ1-4	TRBV13	CASSGDRALRSTNEKLFF
TRBJ1-5	TRBV5-6	CASSRRGGNQPQHF
TRBJ2-5	TRBV5-6	CASSLSDRGLGETQYF
TRBJ1-4	TRBV18	CASSPQGFEKLFF
TRBJ2-2	TRBV28	CASRAGGPGELFF
TRBJ1-2	TRBV28	CASSTTGGNYGYTF
TRBJ1-1	TRBV19	CASKVKGGTEAFF
TRBJ1-6	TRBV6-1	CASSDRDLSPLHF
TRBJ1-2	TRBV11-2	CASSSVQGSYGYTF
TRBJ2-1	TRBV5-1	CASSDSGSEQFF
TRBJ1-1	TRBV5-1	CASSLSQNTEAFF
TRBJ2-5	TRBV19	CASSNSGGQETQYF
TRBJ2-1	TRBV18	CASSLTAAGEPREQFF
TRBJ2-1	TRBV6-6	CASSRGGPSYNEQFF
TRBJ1-6	TRBV18	CASSPGGNSPLHF
TRBJ2-1	TRBV9	CASSPFSGLGNEQFF
TRBJ1-2	TRBV2	CASTERYGYTF
TRBJ1-4	TRBV18	CASSSNPGSTNEKLFF
TRBJ2-1	TRBV5-1	CASSRDRVSYNEQFF
TRBJ1-4	TRBV4-1	CASSQSTSGTGNEKLFF
TRBJ1-1	TRBV11-2	CASSFQANTEAFF
TRBJ2-5	TRBV6-5	CASSWTGQETQYF
TRBJ1-1	TRBV12-3/TRBV12-4	CASSRPGTEAFF
TRBJ1-6	TRBV19	CASSMRGGALHF
TRBJ1-6	TRBV4-2	CASSSTSGYSPLHF
TRBJ1-1	TRBV5-1	CASSLLQGETEAFF
TRBJ2-1	TRBV3-1/TRBV3-2	CASSQELTRNQFF
TRBJ1-1	TRBV6-4	CASSAGTGGTEAFF
TRBJ1-2	TRBV28	CAITASGGPFNYGYTF
TRBJ2-1	TRBV27	CASSLSGRYYNEQFF
TRBJ1-3	TRBV30	CASKADPGNTIYF
TRBJ1-1	TRBV20-1	CSASRLSPEAFF
TRBJ2-2	TRBV3-1/TRBV3-2	CASSPTGGWGGELFF
TRBJ1-1	TRBV7-9	CASSPTSGRAEAFF
TRBJ2-7	TRBV2	CASSVTRGVSYEQYF
TRBJ1-2	TRBV3-1/TRBV3-2	CASSQQMSHNYGYTF
TRBJ2-7	TRBV9	CASSAPRGEIGNEQYF
TRBJ1-3	TRBV14	CASSQIDIKRNTIYF
TRBJ2-7	TRBV5-1	CASSSQLGSVYHEQYF
TRBJ2-2	TRBV15	CATSRPIPKGTSGRGNTGELFF
TRBJ1-2	TRBV11-2	CASTPWLEGYGYTF
TRBJ1-3	TRBV30	CAWSPGNTIYF
TRBJ1-1	TRBV12-3/TRBV12-4	CASTRTFRAFF
TRBJ2-1	TRBV24-1	CATSDSLAGALNEQFF
TRBJ2-5	TRBV9	CASSEGSQETQYF
TRBJ2-3	TRBV3-1/TRBV3-2	CASSLGTSGDTQYF
TRBJ1-1	TRBV6-6	CASRPGPENTEAFF
TRBJ1-2	TRBV4-1	CASSQAGTGDSYGYTF
TRBJ2-1	TRBV6-1	CASSERAGGYNEQFF
TRBJ1-4	TRBV29-1	CSGLIRVSFLHEKLFF
TRBJ1-6	TRBV15	CATSRDVDRAYRNSPLHF
TRBJ1-2	TRBV18	CASSAGNYGYTF